This T cell receptor beta chain was recovered during a study of control samples from healthy donors and cancer patients. Assay used: immunoSEQ multiplex PCR; TCRdb lists only in-frame clones, some missing. The sample includes approximately 150,000 clones, 90% to 95% seen only once; the top ten take 0.55% to 0.7%. Sequencing input: blood. The source of this sequence is a woman aged 30 to 39 in good health.

CDR3 nucleotide sequence: TGTGCCAGCAGCCAAGCGACGGGGGGCAATCAGCCCCAGCATTTT. Translating gives CASSQATGGNQPQHF. The chain has TRBV4-2 and TRBJ1-5, with D possibly being TRBD1 (5 bases). This CDR3 spans 15 amino acids. Germline assignment: CDR1 LGHNA and CDR2 YNFKEQ. The V and J ends lost 1 base and 2 bases respectively, with 9 bases between them.